A single sample is the source of the 14 T cell receptor beta chains below, sequenced in a study of response to subunit inactivated influenza vaccine. Each CDR3 protein gets one entry after TCRdb re-called the RT-PCR reads with MiXCR. The sample has around 760,000 distinct CDR3 sequences, around 14% seen once. Sequencing used PBMCs from blood, obtained 14 to 15 days before vaccination. All receptors derive from a middle-aged man who received an inactivated influenza vaccine.

This clonotype turned up a few times. The chain couples TRBV5-6 to TRBJ1-1; D gene unclear. Germline CDR1 and CDR2: SGHDT and YYEEEE. Deletions cut 0 bases from V and 7 bases from J, with 10 bases between. There are 13 residues in the CDR3. CDR3 in DNA: TGTGCCAGCAGCTTGGACAGCAAGTTTGAAGCTTTCTTT. Its translation is CASSLDSKFEAFF.

This clonotype was observed many times. The rearrangement joins TRBV28 to TRBJ2-2; D gene uncertain. In germline, CDR1 is MDHEN, CDR2 SYDVKM. The CDR3 is 12 residues long. The germline V and J ends were trimmed by 6 bases and 13 bases, with 15 bases remaining between them. The CDR3, as DNA: TGTGCCAGCAGCCACTTCATGACATGGCTGTTTTTT. Translating gives CASSHFMTWLFF.

The rearrangement links TRBV11-2 to TRBJ2-7; 12 positions match TRBD2. After removal of 3 bases from V and 1 base from J, the junction contained 7 bases not matched to a gene. The CDR3 covers 17 residues. From germline, CDR1 is SGHAT and CDR2 FQNNGV. CDR3 residues: CASSLTSGRGTSYEQYF. The CDR3 region has the DNA TGTGCCAGCAGCTTGACTAGCGGGAGAGGTACATCCTACGAGCAGTACTTC.

This clonotype appeared a few times. The chain employs TRBV6-1 and TRBJ1-2; 7 nucleotides align to TRBD1. V lost 7 bases and J lost 8; bases outside the gene matches: 13. The germline CDR1 and CDR2 sequences are MNHNS and SASEGT. CDR3 length: 14 amino acids. The chain's CDR3 is CASTLQTGWGGYTF. The CDR3 region has the DNA TGTGCCAGCACCTTACAGACAGGGTGGGGAGGCTACACCTTC.

V gene TRBV6-5 combines with J gene TRBJ1-6; 7 bases map to TRBD1. CDR3 size: 15 residues. V was clipped by 2 bases and J by 10 bases; unmatched bases: 8. The V gene's germline CDR1 is MNHEY and CDR2 SVGAGI. The CDR3 here is CASSYVGRGESPLHF. DNA of the CDR3: TGTGCCAGCAGTTACGTGGGCAGGGGGGAATCACCCCTCCACTTT.

This clonotype came up a few times. The rearrangement uses TRBV6-5 and TRBJ2-7; D not certain. The germline CDR1 and CDR2 sequences are MNHEY and SVGAGI. This CDR3 has 11 residues. The V gene lost 6 bases and the J gene lost 10 bases, with 13 bases spanning the gap. In DNA form, the CDR3 reads TGTGCCAGCAGCATCGGATTGGAACAGTACTTC. It encodes CASSIGLEQYF.

This clonotype was observed at least ten times. The chain is built from TRBV20-1 and TRBJ1-5; D gene unclear. This CDR3 comprises 13 residues. V was trimmed by 4 bases and J by 1 base, leaving 8 bases between them. Germline assignment: CDR1 DFQATT and CDR2 SNEGSKA (reference sequence). Here the CDR3 DNA reads TGCAGTGCTACCCCAGACAGCAATCAGCCCCAGCATTTT. The encoded protein is CSATPDSNQPQHF.

This clonotype was seen repeatedly, ten times or more. The chain carries TRBV6-5 and TRBJ2-1; 8 nucleotides align to TRBD2. CDR3 size: 16 residues. The germline V gene has CDR1 MNHEY and CDR2 SVGAGI. V was pared by 2 bases and J by 8 bases, with 11 bases of the junction left unmatched. CDR3 region: CASSYRTSTQFDEQFF. CDR3 DNA sequence: TGTGCCAGCAGTTACCGGACTAGCACCCAGTTCGATGAGCAGTTCTTC.

This sequence joins TRBV7-9 and TRBJ2-2; possible D gene TRBD2, 5 bases. V lost 1 base, J lost 6 bases, and 12 bases lay in between. Germline lookup yields CDR1 SEHNR and CDR2 FQNEAQ (reference sequence). The CDR3 loop spans 15 amino acids. CDR3 coding DNA: TGTGCCAGCAGCTTAGATCCGGGATTGGCCGGGGAGCTGTTTTTT. This encodes CASSLDPGLAGELFF.

The gene calls are TRBV27 and TRBJ1-1; a possible D gene is TRBD1 (6 bases). The V gene lost 7 bases and the J gene lost 3 bases, with 15 bases spanning the gap. The CDR3 consists of 14 residues. Germline CDR1 reads MNHEY; CDR2 reads SMNVEV (reference sequence). In DNA form, the CDR3 reads TGTGCCAGCACAGAGGGGGACGGGGACACTGAAGCTTTCTTT. Its protein is CASTEGDGDTEAFF.

J is TRBJ1-5 and V is TRBV21-1; the table's D call, TRBD1, has no DNA check behind it. TRBV21-1 is flagged as a pseudogene. The CDR3 consists of 14 residues. The CDR3: CASSKVAPNQPQHF. The CDR3 nucleotides are TGTGCCAGCAGCAAAGTGGCGCCAAATCAGCCCCAGCATTTT.

This clonotype has ten or more counts. The rearrangement uses TRBV7-9 and TRBJ1-3, with TRBD1 identical over 9 bases. CDR1 is SEHNR and CDR2 is FQNEAQ in the germline V gene (reference sequence). The V gene end was trimmed by 3 bases and the J gene end by 8 bases; junction bases not matched to a gene: 5. The CDR3 extends over 14 amino acids. The CDR3 region has the DNA TGTGCCAGCAGCTTGGGACAGGGAGTGCACACCATATATTTT. Protein sequence: CASSLGQGVHTIYF.

This clonotype has just a few counts. The chain recombines TRBV6-1 with TRBJ2-1, with a possible D match to TRBD2 (7 bases). The V end lost 2 bases, the J end lost 6 bases, and 23 bases lay between the germline ends. From germline, CDR1 is MNHNS and CDR2 SASEGT. This CDR3 has 18 residues. The CDR3 nucleotides read TGTGCCAGCAGTGAAAGCCCAGGGGAAGCGGGAATAGCCAATGAGCAGTTCTTC. It yields the protein CASSESPGEAGIANEQFF.

Here the CDR3 reads CASGREGRGEQFF. CDR3 nucleotide sequence: TGCGCCAGCGGGCGGGAGGGCCGAGGTGAGCAGTTCTTC. This rearrangement joins TRBV5-1 to TRBJ2-1; 9 positions agree with TRBD2. After removal of 7 bases from V and 9 bases from J, the junction contained 8 bases not matched to a gene. This CDR3 has 13 residues. Per the germline V gene, CDR1 is SGHRS and CDR2 is YFSETQ.